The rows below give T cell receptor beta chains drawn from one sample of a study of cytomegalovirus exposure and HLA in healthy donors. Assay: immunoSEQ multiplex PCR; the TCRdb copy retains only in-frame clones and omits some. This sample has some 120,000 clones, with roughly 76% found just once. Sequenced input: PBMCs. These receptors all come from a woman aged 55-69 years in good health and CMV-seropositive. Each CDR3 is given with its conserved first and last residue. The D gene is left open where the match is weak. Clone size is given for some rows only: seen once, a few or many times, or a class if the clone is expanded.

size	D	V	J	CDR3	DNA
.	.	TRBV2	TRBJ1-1	CASSAGVDTEAFF	TGTGCCAGCAGTGCGGGGGTGGACACTGAAGCTTTCTTT
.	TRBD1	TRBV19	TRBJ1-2	CASSIQEAGGYGYTF	TGTGCCAGTAGTATACAGGAGGCAGGGGGATATGGCTACACCTTC
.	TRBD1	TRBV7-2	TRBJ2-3	CASSVRDRDAQYF	TGTGCCAGCAGCGTCCGGGACAGGGACGCGCAGTATTTT
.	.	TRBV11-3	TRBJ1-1	CASSVRPNTEAFF	TGTGCCAGCAGTGTGCGGCCGAACACTGAAGCTTTCTTT
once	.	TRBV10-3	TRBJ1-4	CAISPGNPTNEKLFF	TGTGCCATCAGTCCAGGGAATCCAACTAATGAAAAACTGTTTTTT
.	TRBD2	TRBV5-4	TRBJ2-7	CASSLYGTSGYEQYF	TGTGCCAGCAGCTTATACGGGACTAGCGGTTACGAGCAGTACTTC
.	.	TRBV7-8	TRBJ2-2	CACHISTNTGELFF	TGTGCCTGCCATATTAGCACGAACACCGGGGAGCTGTTTTTT
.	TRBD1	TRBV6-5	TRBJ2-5	CASSRAGQGLETQYF	TGTGCCAGCAGCCGCGCGGGACAGGGTTTGGAGACCCAGTACTTC
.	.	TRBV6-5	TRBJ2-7	CASSYSYRDYEQYF	TGTGCCAGCAGTTACTCATACAGGGACTACGAGCAGTACTTC
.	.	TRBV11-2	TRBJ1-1	CASSILNRDPTEAFF	TGTGCCAGCAGCATACTAAACAGGGATCCGACTGAAGCTTTCTTT
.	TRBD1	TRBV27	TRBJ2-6	CASSLKTGRPGANVLTF	TGTGCCAGCAGTTTAAAGACAGGGCGACCTGGGGCCAACGTCCTGACTTTC
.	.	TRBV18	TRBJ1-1	CASSLRGAALDLTEAFF	TGTGCCAGCTCCCTACGCGGGGCCGCTCTGGACCTCACTGAAGCTTTCTTT
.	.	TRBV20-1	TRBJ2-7	CSAQGIRQYF	TGCAGTGCGCAGGGTATAAGGCAGTACTTC
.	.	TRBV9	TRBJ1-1	CASSVDHNTEAFF	TGTGCCAGCAGCGTAGATCATAACACTGAAGCTTTCTTT
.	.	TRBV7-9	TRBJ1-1	CASNPAPGNTEAFF	TGTGCCAGCAACCCGGCCCCAGGGAACACTGAAGCTTTCTTT
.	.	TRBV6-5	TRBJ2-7	CATTSQSSYEQYF	TGTGCAACCACTAGCCAGAGCTCCTACGAGCAGTACTTC
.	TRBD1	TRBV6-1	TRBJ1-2	CASRRQGAQGYTF	TGTGCCAGCAGACGACAGGGGGCGCAAGGCTACACCTTC
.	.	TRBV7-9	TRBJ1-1	CASSLRAGLDTEAFF	TGTGCCAGCAGCTTACGAGCAGGGTTGGACACTGAAGCTTTCTTT
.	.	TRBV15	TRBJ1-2	CATSGQGYYGYTF	TGTGCCACCAGCGGGCAGGGGTACTATGGCTACACCTTC
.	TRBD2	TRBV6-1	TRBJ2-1	CASSGLLAGNNEQFF	TGTGCCAGCAGTGGTCTCCTAGCGGGCAACAATGAGCAGTTCTTC
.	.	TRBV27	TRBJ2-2	CASSLILPGDGELFF	TGTGCCAGCAGTTTAATTCTCCCGGGGGACGGGGAGCTGTTTTTT
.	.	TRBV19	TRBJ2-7	CASSIDKTGYEQYF	TGTGCCAGTAGTATAGATAAAACCGGTTACGAGCAGTACTTC
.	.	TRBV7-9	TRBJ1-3	CASSLIQAARNTIYF	TGTGCCAGCAGCTTAATACAGGCTGCGAGAAACACCATATATTTT
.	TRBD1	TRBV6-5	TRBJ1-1	CASRQGVNTEAFF	TGTGCCAGCCGACAGGGAGTGAACACTGAAGCTTTCTTT
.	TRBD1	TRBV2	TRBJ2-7	CASRYTGEEQYF	TGTGCCAGCAGATATACAGGGGAAGAGCAGTACTTC
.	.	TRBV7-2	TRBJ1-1	CASRGSGGAPEAFF	TGTGCCAGCAGGGGATCTGGCGGGGCCCCTGAAGCTTTCTTT
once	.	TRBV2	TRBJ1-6	CASSDRVGSYNSPLHF	TGTGCCAGCAGTGACAGGGTGGGATCCTATAATTCACCCCTCCACTTT
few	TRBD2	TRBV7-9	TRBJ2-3	CASSARTSGLTDTQYF	TGTGCCAGCAGCGCCCGGACTAGCGGGTTGACAGATACGCAGTATTTT
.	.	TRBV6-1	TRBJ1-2	CASSVAGALNGYTF	TGTGCCAGCAGTGTCGCAGGGGCGTTGAATGGCTACACCTTC
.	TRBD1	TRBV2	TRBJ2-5	CATIRDRGSETQYF	TGTGCCACGATCCGGGACAGGGGTTCTGAGACCCAGTACTTC
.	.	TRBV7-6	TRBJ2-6	CASSLQEAGANVLTF	TGTGCCAGCAGCTTACAGGAAGCTGGGGCCAACGTCCTGACTTTC
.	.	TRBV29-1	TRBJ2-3	CSVERQIDTDTQYF	TGCAGCGTTGAACGACAGATCGACACAGATACGCAGTATTTT
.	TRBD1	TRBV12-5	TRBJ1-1	CASGLVSNRGYIRTEAFF	TGTGCTAGTGGTTTGGTCTCGAACAGGGGGTATATTCGCACTGAAGCTTTCTTT
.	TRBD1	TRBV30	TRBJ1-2	CAWSVGGIYGYTF	TGTGCCTGGAGTGTAGGGGGCATCTATGGCTACACCTTC
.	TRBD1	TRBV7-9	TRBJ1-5	CASSQGQGSNQPQHF	TGTGCCAGCAGCCAAGGACAGGGTAGCAATCAGCCCCAGCATTTT
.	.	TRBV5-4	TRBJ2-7	CASSLTGSYEQYF	TGTGCCAGCAGCTTAACGGGCTCCTACGAGCAGTACTTC
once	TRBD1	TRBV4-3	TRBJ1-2	CASSQAQGGGYTF	TGCGCCAGCAGCCAAGCACAGGGGGGTGGCTACACCTTC
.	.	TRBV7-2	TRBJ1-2	CASSLAGSYGYTF	TGTGCCAGCAGCTTAGCGGGGAGCTATGGCTACACCTTC